This T cell receptor (beta chain) was sequenced during a study of blood T cell repertoires in COVID-19. Study information: Sources were T cells, B-cell-depleted T cells, or PBMCs; the material itself was cDNA or gDNA.

The table came from immunoSEQ multiplex PCR; TCRdb's copy has only in-frame clones and leaves some out. The table records 100,000 or so clones, about 91% of them present only once. The TCR was taken from a man aged 60 to 69 with acute or convalescent COVID-19. Material: peripheral blood.

CDR3 region: CASSQAGGYEQYF. CDR3 bases: TGTGCCAGCAGCCAAGCAGGGGGCTACGAGCAGTACTTC. This sequence joins TRBV14 and TRBJ2-7; 7 bases line up with TRBD1. This CDR3 spans 13 amino acids. Germline CDR1 is SGHDN and CDR2 is FVKESK. V lost 1 base, J lost 3 bases, and 0 bases stayed unmatched.